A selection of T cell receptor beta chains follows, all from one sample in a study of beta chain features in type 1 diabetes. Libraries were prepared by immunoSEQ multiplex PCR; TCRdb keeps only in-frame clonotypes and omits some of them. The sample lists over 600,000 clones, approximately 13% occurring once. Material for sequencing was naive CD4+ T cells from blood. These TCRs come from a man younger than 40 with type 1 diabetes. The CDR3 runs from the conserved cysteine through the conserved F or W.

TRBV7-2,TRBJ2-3,CASSRASGIDTQYF
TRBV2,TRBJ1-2,CASSELQGSYGYTF
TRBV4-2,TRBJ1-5,CASSQGGQGGNQPQHF
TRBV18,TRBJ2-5,CASSPPSTRGETQYF
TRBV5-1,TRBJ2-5,CASSLGGPGTQYF
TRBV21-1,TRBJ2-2,CASSAPSGELFF
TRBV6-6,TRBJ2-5,CASSSQGRETQYF
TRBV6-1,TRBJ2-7,CASSEQTANVLEQYF
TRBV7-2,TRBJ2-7,CASSEARGTEQYF
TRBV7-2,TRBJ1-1,CASSQGLMNTEAFF
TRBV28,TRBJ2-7,CASTREYEQYF